One and the same sample provided the 5 T cell receptor beta chains below, sequenced in a study of OX40 agonist ivuxolimab in advanced cancers. Assay: immunoSEQ multiplex PCR; the TCRdb copy retains only in-frame clones and omits some. Here the sample spans over 30,000 clones, nearly 95% being singletons. Sample: CD4+ or CD8+ T cells sorted from blood, taken in a trial of the OX40 agonist ivuxolimab. The receptors were sampled from an adult with an advanced solid tumor such as melanoma, head and neck, liver or kidney cancer.

This chain uses TRBV5-1 with TRBJ1-1, with TRBD1 as a possible D gene (5 bases). This CDR3 contains 14 residues. Between the trimmed V and J ends, which lost 3 bases and 1 base, there was a span of 10 bases. Germline V gene data show CDR1 as SGHRS and CDR2 as YFSETQ. CDR3 bases: TGCGCCAGCAGCTGGGGGGACGGGAACACTGAAGCTTTCTTT. This codes for CASSWGDGNTEAFF. The full variable domain, with the rest looked up from reference TRBV5-1 and TRBJ1-1, is KAGVTQTPRYLIKTRGQQVTLSCSPISGHRSVSWYQQTPGQGLQFLFEYFSETQRNKGNFPGRFSGRQFSNSRSEMNVSTLELGDSALYLCASSWGDGNTEAFFGQGTRLTVV.

The chain combines TRBV6-1 with TRBJ1-2; D perhaps matches TRBD1 (5 bases). Germline V CDR1 and CDR2: MNHNS, SASEGT. The CDR3 contains 13 residues. Trimming left V 11 bases short and J 2 bases short, with 15 bases between. The CDR3 region is CASPRDSNYGYTF. The CDR3 coding sequence is TGTGCCTCCCCCCGAGACAGCAACTATGGCTACACCTTC.

The genes are TRBV10-3 and TRBJ2-2; 8 bases line up with TRBD1. The germline gives CDR1 ENHRY, CDR2 SYGVKD. This CDR3 is built from 14 residues. Trimming at V came to 6 bases and at J to 7 bases, leaving 7 bases not matched to a gene. CDR3 sequence (DNA): TGTGCCATCAGCCAGGACAGGGACGGCGGGGAGCTGTTTTTT. Protein product: CAISQDRDGGELFF.

The J gene is TRBJ1-5, the V gene TRBV30, with D possibly TRBD1 on 5 matching bases. Trimming took 3 bases from V and 3 from J, leaving 15 bases between them. The CDR3 loop spans 15 amino acids. Per germline, CDR1 GTSNPN and CDR2 SVGIG (reference sequence). CDR3: CAWSHIGHTNQPQHF. The CDR3 DNA follows: TGTGCCTGGAGCCACATAGGACACACCAATCAGCCCCAGCATTTT.

The chain has TRBV19 and TRBJ1-2; D is unresolved. Germline CDR1 is LNHDA and CDR2 is SQIVND (reference sequence). There are 13 residues in the CDR3. The V and J ends lost 2 bases and 6 bases respectively, with 10 bases between them. For the CDR3, the DNA is TGTGCCAGTAGTATACCGGGGTCCCATGGCTACACCTTC. Translated: CASSIPGSHGYTF. Based on the CDR3 plus reference TRBV19 and TRBJ1-2, the full variable domain is DGGITQSPKYLFRKEGQNVTLSCEQNLNHDAMYWYRQDPGQGLRLIYYSQIVNDFQKGDIAEGYSVSREKKESFPLTVTSAQKNPTAFYLCASSIPGSHGYTFGSGTRLTVV.